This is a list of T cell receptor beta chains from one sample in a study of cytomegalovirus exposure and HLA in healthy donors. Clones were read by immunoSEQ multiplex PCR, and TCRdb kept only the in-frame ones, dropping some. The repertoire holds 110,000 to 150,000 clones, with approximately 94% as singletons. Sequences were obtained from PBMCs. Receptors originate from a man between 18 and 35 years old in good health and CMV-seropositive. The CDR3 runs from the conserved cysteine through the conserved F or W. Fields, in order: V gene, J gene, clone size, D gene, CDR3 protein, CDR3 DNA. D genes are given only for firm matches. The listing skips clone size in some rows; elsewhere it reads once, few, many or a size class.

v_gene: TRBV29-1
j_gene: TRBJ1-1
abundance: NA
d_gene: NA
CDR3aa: CSVEESTATEAFF
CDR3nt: TGCAGCGTTGAAGAGTCGACAGCCACTGAAGCTTTCTTT

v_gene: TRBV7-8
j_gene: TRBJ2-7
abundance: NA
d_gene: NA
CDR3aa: CASSALAVYEQYF
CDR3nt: TGTGCCAGCAGCGCCTTAGCCGTCTACGAGCAGTACTTC

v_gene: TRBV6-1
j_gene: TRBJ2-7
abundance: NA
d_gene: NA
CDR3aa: CASSTSGVSSYEQYF
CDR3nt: TGTGCCAGCAGTACCTCCGGGGTATCCTCCTACGAGCAGTACTTC

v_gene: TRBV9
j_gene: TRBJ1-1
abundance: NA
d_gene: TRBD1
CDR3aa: CASSVAQGAFNTEAFF
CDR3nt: TGTGCCAGCAGCGTAGCGCAGGGGGCGTTCAACACTGAAGCTTTCTTT

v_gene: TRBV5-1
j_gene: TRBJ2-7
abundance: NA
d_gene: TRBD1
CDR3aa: CASSLATDRGEQYF
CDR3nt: TGCGCCAGCAGCTTGGCCACGGACAGGGGCGAGCAGTACTTC

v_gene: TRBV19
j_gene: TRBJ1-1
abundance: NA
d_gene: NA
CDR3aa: CASSPLPGEKAFF
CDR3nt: TGTGCCAGTAGTCCGTTACCAGGGGAGAAGGCTTTCTTT

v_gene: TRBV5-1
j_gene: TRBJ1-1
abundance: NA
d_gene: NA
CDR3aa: CASSLRLTGTEAFF
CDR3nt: TGCGCCAGCAGCTTAAGGCTAACGGGAACTGAAGCTTTCTTT

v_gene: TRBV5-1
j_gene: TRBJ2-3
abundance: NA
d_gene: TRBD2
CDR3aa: CASSFPVAGDGWSTDTQYF
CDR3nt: TGCGCCAGCAGCTTTCCCGTAGCGGGAGATGGGTGGAGCACAGATACGCAGTATTTT

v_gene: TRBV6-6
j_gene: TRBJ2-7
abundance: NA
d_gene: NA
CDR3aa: CASRRSPAGPYEQYF
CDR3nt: TGTGCCAGCAGGCGCAGTCCCGCGGGGCCCTACGAGCAGTACTTC

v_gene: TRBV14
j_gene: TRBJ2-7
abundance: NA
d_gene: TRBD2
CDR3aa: CASSPGLGLAGAYEQYF
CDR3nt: TGTGCCAGCAGCCCGGGACTGGGACTAGCGGGAGCCTACGAGCAGTACTTC

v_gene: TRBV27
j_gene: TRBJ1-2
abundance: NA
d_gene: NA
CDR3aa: CASSLSEGAGYGYTF
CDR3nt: TGTGCCAGCAGTTTATCGGAAGGGGCCGGCTATGGCTACACCTTC

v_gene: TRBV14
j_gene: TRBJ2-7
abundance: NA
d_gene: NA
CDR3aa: CASSQRQETYEQYF
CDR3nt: TGTGCCAGCAGCCAAAGACAGGAGACCTACGAGCAGTACTTC

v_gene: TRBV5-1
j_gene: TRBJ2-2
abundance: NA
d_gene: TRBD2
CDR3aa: CASSLGSSGYMNTGELFF
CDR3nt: TGCGCCAGCAGCTTGGGGTCTAGCGGATACATGAACACCGGGGAGCTGTTTTTT

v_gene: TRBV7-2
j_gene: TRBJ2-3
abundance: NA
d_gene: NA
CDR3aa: CASSPVSVPDTQYF
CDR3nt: TGTGCCAGCAGCCCCGTTAGCGTCCCAGATACGCAGTATTTT

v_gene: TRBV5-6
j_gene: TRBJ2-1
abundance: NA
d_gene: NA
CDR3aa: CASSLGFRLQGNEQFF
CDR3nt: TGTGCCAGCAGCTTGGGTTTTAGGTTGCAGGGCAATGAGCAGTTCTTC

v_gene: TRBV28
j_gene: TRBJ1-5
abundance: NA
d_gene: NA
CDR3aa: CASSRYSNQPQHF
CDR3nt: TGTGCCAGCAGCCGTTATAGCAATCAGCCCCAGCATTTT

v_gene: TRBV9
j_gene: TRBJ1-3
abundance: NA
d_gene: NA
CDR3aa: CASSAQGNSGNTIYF
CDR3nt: TGTGCCAGCAGCGCACAGGGCAACTCTGGAAACACCATATATTTT

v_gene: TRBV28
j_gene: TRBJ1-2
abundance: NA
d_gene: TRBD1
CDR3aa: CASELSGTATLTGYTF
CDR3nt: TGTGCCAGCGAACTTTCCGGGACAGCCACCCTGACTGGCTACACCTTC

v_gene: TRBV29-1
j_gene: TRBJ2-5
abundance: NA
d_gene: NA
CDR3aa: CSGDTLGRETQYF
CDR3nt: TGCAGCGGCGACACCCTGGGTCGGGAGACCCAGTACTTC

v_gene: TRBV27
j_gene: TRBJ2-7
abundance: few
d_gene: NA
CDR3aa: CASSLSLLSYEQYF
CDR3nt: TGTGCCAGCAGTTTATCGCTACTATCCTACGAGCAGTACTTC